The 5 T cell receptor beta chains below were found in one sample sequenced in a study of naive and memory T cell subsets. Their antigens remain unidentified. Study results and limitations: A few larger clonotypes appeared in naive repertoires, especially CD8, possibly memory cells re-expressing CD45RA.

Both TRBC1 and TRBC2 were covered by a beta constant-region primer of two equimolar oligonucleotides. Ligated cDNA was amplified by four rounds of PCR with nested alpha and beta constant-region primers and SP2. TCRdb re-called the UMI-ligation and nested PCR reads with MiXCR, one entry per CDR3 protein. The sample includes 130,000 to 150,000 distinct CDR3 sequences, roughly 20% of them seen just once. Sequenced material: naive CD4+ T cells from blood. These receptors came from a human donor in good health.

The CDR3 DNA follows: TGCAGCGCTAGCGGATCTGGAAACACCATATATTTT. Translating gives CSASGSGNTIYF. The genes are TRBV29-1 and TRBJ1-3; D call uncertain. The V end was cut by 7 bases, the J end by 1 base, with 8 bases between. Germline loops: CDR1 SQVTM, CDR2 ANQGSEA. CDR3 length equals 12 residues.

This clonotype was seen ten or more times. The V call is TRBV6-2 or TRBV6-3, the J call TRBJ2-1; the D is unclear. This CDR3 has 12 residues. Germline assignment: CDR1 MNHEY and CDR2 SVGEGT. The V gene lost 4 bases and the J gene lost 6 bases, with 7 bases spanning the gap. The CDR3 sequence is CASSSWSNEQFF. Written as DNA, the CDR3 is TGTGCCAGCAGTTCCTGGAGCAATGAGCAGTTCTTC.

This clonotype was counted only a few times. The chain uses TRBV12-3 or TRBV12-4 and TRBJ1-5; a possible D gene is TRBD1 (6 bases). The CDR3 length is 15 residues. V was trimmed by 6 bases and J by 3 bases, leaving 15 bases between them. The CDR3 sequence is CASRPGTPYNQPQHF. The CDR3, as DNA: TGTGCCAGCAGACCCGGGACACCGTACAATCAGCCCCAGCATTTT.

The sample holds many counts of this clonotype. This chain uses TRBV12-2 with TRBJ2-2; the table's D call, TRBD1, was not checked against the DNA. TRBV12-2 is a recognized pseudogene. The CDR3 loop spans 17 amino acids. CDR3 sequence reads: CASRLVSRQMNTGELFF. The CDR3 coding sequence is TGTGCAAGTCGCTTAGTAAGTCGACAGATGAACACCGGGGAGCTGTTTTTT.

In this sample, this clonotype turned up a few times. V gene TRBV6-2 or TRBV6-3 combines with J gene TRBJ2-2; 8 nucleotides align to TRBD2. V lost 2 bases to trimming and J lost 2 bases; unmatched junction nucleotides: 4. This CDR3 has 16 amino acids. Germline V gives CDR1 MNHEY, CDR2 SVGEGT. The CDR3 DNA reads as TGTGCCAGCAGTTACAAGCTAGCGGGCAACACCGGGGAGCTGTTTTTT. Its translation: CASSYKLAGNTGELFF.